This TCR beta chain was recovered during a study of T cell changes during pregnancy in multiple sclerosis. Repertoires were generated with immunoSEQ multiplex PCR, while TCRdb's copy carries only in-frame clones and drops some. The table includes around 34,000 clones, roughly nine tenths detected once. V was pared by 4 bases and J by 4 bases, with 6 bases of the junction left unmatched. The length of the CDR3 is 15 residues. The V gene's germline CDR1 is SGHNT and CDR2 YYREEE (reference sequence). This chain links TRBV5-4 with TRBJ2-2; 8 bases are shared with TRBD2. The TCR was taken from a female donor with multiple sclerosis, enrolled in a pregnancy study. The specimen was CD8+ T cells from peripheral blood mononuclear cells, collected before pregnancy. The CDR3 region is CASSQTSGFTGELFF. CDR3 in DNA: TGTGCCAGCAGCCAAACTAGCGGCTTCACCGGGGAGCTGTTTTTT.